The 14 T cell receptor beta chains in this list originate from one sample, sequenced in a study of blood T cell repertoires in COVID-19. Produced via immunoSEQ multiplex PCR; TCRdb's table is partial and in-frame only. The data show 100,000 or so clones, about 90% seen once. The sequencing input was peripheral blood. These receptors came from a human donor in a cohort sampled during active COVID-19.

This sequence joins TRBV9 and TRBJ2-5; the D gene is possibly TRBD1 (6 bases). The V gene lost 2 bases and the J gene lost 7 bases, with 15 bases spanning the gap. The CDR3 sequence is 14 residues long. Germline V CDR1 and CDR2: SGDLS, YYNGEE. The CDR3 nucleotides read TGTGCCAGCAGCGTCTCTTTGGACAGAGCGACCCAGTACTTC. Translated, it gives CASSVSLDRATQYF.

V gene TRBV7-2 combines with J gene TRBJ2-5; D is unresolved. Trimming shortened V by 2 bases and J by 5 bases, and 12 bases separated the two germline ends. The germline gives CDR1 SGHTA, CDR2 FQGNSA. The CDR3 has 14 amino acids. The CDR3 DNA sequence: TGTGCCAGCAGCTTAAGTTTCAGGCTGGAGACCCAGTACTTC. Its protein is CASSLSFRLETQYF.

The V gene is TRBV5-4, the J gene TRBJ1-1, with a weak D call TRBD1 (5 bases). The germline V and J ends were trimmed by 0 bases and 8 bases, with 14 bases remaining between them. The CDR3 has 14 amino acids. Germline CDR1 reads SGHNT; CDR2 reads YYREEE (reference sequence). CDR3 in DNA: TGTGCCAGCAGCTTGGCTTCTCTCGGGGGGGAAGCTTTCTTT. Translating gives CASSLASLGGEAFF. The full variable domain, with the rest looked up from reference TRBV5-4 and TRBJ1-1, is ETGVTQSPTHLIKTRGQQVTLRCSSQSGHNTVSWYQQALGQGPQFIFQYYREEENGRGNFPPRFSGLQFPNYSSELNVNALELDDSALYLCASSLASLGGEAFFGQGTRLTVV.

The V and J genes are TRBV7-2 and TRBJ1-1; tentative D call: TRBD1 (5 bases). The V end was cut by 8 bases, the J end by 2 bases, with 15 bases between. This CDR3 spans 14 amino acids. Germline CDR1 reads SGHTA; CDR2 reads FQGNSA. The DNA of the CDR3 is TGTGCCAGCCTCAGGGCAGTAAGAAACACTGAAGCTTTCTTT. As protein: CASLRAVRNTEAFF.

The CDR3 sequence is CASSSLLAGLYNEQFF. CDR3 DNA sequence: TGTGCCAGCAGTTCCCTACTAGCGGGATTGTACAATGAGCAGTTCTTC. The chain has TRBV27 and TRBJ2-1; the match to TRBD2 covers 10 bases. In germline, CDR1 is MNHEY, CDR2 SMNVEV (reference sequence). This CDR3 has 16 amino acids. Trimming took 4 bases from V and 4 from J; bases not matched to a gene: 7.

The chain recombines TRBV3-1 (or the pseudogene TRBV3-2) with TRBJ2-7; D unresolved. Germline V gene data show CDR1 as LGHDT and CDR2 as YNNKEL (reference sequence). Trimming stripped 1 base from V and 4 bases from J, with 11 bases between. The CDR3 consists of 14 residues. The CDR3 bases are TGTGCCAGCAGCCAAGGTACAACTAAATACGAGCAGTACTTC. Translation gives CASSQGTTKYEQYF.

The chain has TRBV5-1 and TRBJ1-3; weak D call: TRBD1 (6 bases). The ends were cut back, 0 bases at V and 3 bases at J, with 13 bases in the middle. The length of the CDR3 is 16 residues. Germline CDR1 is SGHRS and CDR2 is YFSETQ. The CDR3 DNA follows: TGCGCCAGCAGCTTGGCGGGGGGGCAATATGGAAACACCATATATTTT. This translates into CASSLAGGQYGNTIYF.

This clone appeared once. The chain carries TRBV7-9 and TRBJ1-6; TRBD1 agrees at 7 bases. With 1 base clipped from V and 7 bases from J, the junction kept 1 base outside the gene matches. CDR3 size: 14 residues. From germline, CDR1 is SEHNR and CDR2 FQNEAQ (reference sequence). The CDR3 spells CASSLVQGNSPLHF. The CDR3 bases are TGTGCCAGCAGCTTAGTACAGGGGAATTCACCCCTCCACTTT.

The V call is TRBV6-5, the J call TRBJ2-3; maybe TRBD2 (6 bases). The CDR3 has 16 residues. Trimming took off 2 bases at V and 2 bases at J, with 14 bases between the two ends. The germline V gene encodes CDR1 MNHEY and CDR2 SVGAGI. In DNA, the CDR3 is TGTGCCAGCAGTTACAGGGGACTCGAGGTCACAGATACGCAGTATTTT. As protein: CASSYRGLEVTDTQYF.

The chain is built from TRBV11-2 and TRBJ2-1, with 10 bases identical to TRBD2. This CDR3 spans 16 amino acids. V lost 1 base to trimming and J lost 7 bases; unmatched junction nucleotides: 7. The germline gives CDR1 SGHAT, CDR2 FQNNGV. The CDR3 here is CASSLVPAGGGNEQFF. DNA for the CDR3: TGTGCCAGCAGCTTAGTCCCAGCGGGAGGGGGGAATGAGCAGTTCTTC.

The CDR3 protein is CASSQEAGLPIGSFF. CDR3 DNA sequence: TGTGCCAGCAGCCAGGAGGCGGGCCTCCCCATTGGGTCTTTCTTT. The rearrangement uses TRBV4-2 and TRBJ1-1, with D unresolved. Germline CDR1 and CDR2: LGHNA and YNFKEQ. This CDR3 spans 15 amino acids. Trimming pared 3 bases from V and 12 bases from J, leaving 23 bases between.

V gene TRBV19 combines with J gene TRBJ2-5, with 7 bases identical to TRBD2. The V gene end was trimmed by 7 bases and the J gene end by 5 bases; junction bases not matched to a gene: 10. The germline V gene has CDR1 LNHDA and CDR2 SQIVND (reference sequence). The CDR3 runs to 14 residues. CDR3 residues: CASTPGGFDETQYF. CDR3 nucleotides: TGTGCCAGTACCCCCGGGGGGTTTGACGAGACCCAGTACTTC. The whole variable domain, filled in from reference TRBV19 and TRBJ2-5, reads DGGITQSPKYLFRKEGQNVTLSCEQNLNHDAMYWYRQDPGQGLRLIYYSQIVNDFQKGDIAEGYSVSREKKESFPLTVTSAQKNPTAFYLCASTPGGFDETQYFGPGTRLLVL.

The J gene is TRBJ2-1, the V gene TRBV24-1; 7 nucleotides match TRBD2. The V gene end was trimmed by 9 bases and the J gene end by 2 bases; junction bases not matched to a gene: 18. The length of the CDR3 is 18 residues. CDR1 and CDR2 (germline): KGHDR, SFDVKD. The CDR3 loop reads CATGTGGRPSNTYNEQFF. CDR3 sequence (DNA): TGTGCCACCGGTACCGGCGGGAGACCCTCCAATACCTACAATGAGCAGTTCTTC.

The chain uses TRBV28 and TRBJ2-7, with 13 nucleotides matching TRBD2. Germline-derived CDR1 and CDR2 are MDHEN and SYDVKM. The CDR3 loop spans 20 amino acids. Trimming took 6 bases from V and 5 from J; bases not matched to a gene: 22. The DNA of the CDR3 is TGTGCCAGCAGCTCCATCCCGGGACGGCGGACTAGCGGGAGCCCCCACGAGCAGTACTTC. Residues: CASSSIPGRRTSGSPHEQYF.